These T cell receptor beta chains were read from a single sample in a study of cytomegalovirus exposure and HLA in healthy donors. Sequencing used immunoSEQ multiplex PCR; TCRdb keeps in-frame clones, though not all of them. This table has some 150,000 clones, roughly 85% appearing once. The sample consisted of PBMCs. The receptors were gathered from a male donor in good health and CMV-seronegative. Each CDR3 is given with its conserved first and last residue. A D gene is named only where the DNA matches it firmly. Size values are once, few and many counts, or a class for expanded clones, and some rows have none.

TRBV27	TRBJ1-5	NA	NA	TGTGCCAGCAGCTTCGCCCCTACAGGCGGCGGCCAGCCCCAGCATTTT	CASSFAPTGGGQPQHF
TRBV11-2	TRBJ1-3	NA	NA	TGTGCCAGCAGGAGCTCTGGAAACACCATATATTTT	CASRSSGNTIYF
TRBV30	TRBJ1-1	NA	NA	TGTGCCTGGAGCTATGACAGACACGGTGAAGCTTTCTTT	CAWSYDRHGEAFF
TRBV9	TRBJ1-1	TRBD1	NA	TGTGCCAGCAGCTACAGACAGGGTGGGGCAGCTTTCTTT	CASSYRQGGAAFF
TRBV19	TRBJ1-1	NA	NA	TGTGCCAGTAGTCGGATAGACAGGAACACTGAAGCTTTCTTT	CASSRIDRNTEAFF
TRBV6-5	TRBJ2-5	TRBD1	NA	TGTGCCAGCAGTTACTCGGGACAGGGGGCTACGGAGACCCAGTACTTC	CASSYSGQGATETQYF
TRBV30	TRBJ1-2	NA	few	TGTGCCTGGAGTGGACAGTTGATCTATGGCTACACCTTC	CAWSGQLIYGYTF
TRBV5-1	TRBJ2-4	NA	few	TGCGCCAGCAGCCCGACCTTGACAGAAGCAAAAGCCAAAAACATTCAGTACTTC	CASSPTLTEAKAKNIQYF
TRBV5-1	TRBJ2-1	NA	NA	TGCGCCAGCAGCTTGGAGGGGGAGCAGTTCTTC	CASSLEGEQFF
TRBV6-5	TRBJ1-4	NA	NA	TGTGCCAGCAGTTACCGGGGGAGTAATGAAAAACTGTTTTTT	CASSYRGSNEKLFF
TRBV11-2	TRBJ1-2	TRBD1	NA	TGTGCCAGCAGCACGGGACAGGGGGCTAGATACTATGGCTACACCTTC	CASSTGQGARYYGYTF
TRBV7-6	TRBJ2-7	TRBD1	NA	TGTGCCAGCAGCCAGGGGACAGGGAGCTCCTACGAGCAGTACTTC	CASSQGTGSSYEQYF
TRBV2	TRBJ2-6	NA	NA	TGTGCCAGCATCCTAAGCTCTGGGGCCAACGTCCTGACTTTC	CASILSSGANVLTF
TRBV11-2	TRBJ2-4	TRBD1	NA	TGTGCCAGCAGCCCGCACAGGGGGCGAGAAAACATTCAGTACTTC	CASSPHRGRENIQYF
TRBV21-1	TRBJ2-5	NA	NA	TGTGCCAGCAGCAAAGCTAACTTTAAAGAGACCCAGTACTTC	CASSKANFKETQYF
TRBV10-3	TRBJ1-1	NA	few	TGTGCCATCAGTGGTCAGGGGAACACTGAAGCTTTCTTT	CAISGQGNTEAFF
TRBV9	TRBJ2-1	TRBD2	NA	TGTGCCAGCAGCGCGACTAGCGGGTACAATGAGCAGTTCTTC	CASSATSGYNEQFF
TRBV6-5	TRBJ2-6	NA	few	TGTGGGTCGAGTACCGGGGCCAACGTCCTGACTTTC	CGSSTGANVLTF
TRBV7-9	TRBJ2-5	TRBD1	NA	TGTTCCAGCAGCCGCAACGACAGGGGGGCACGAGAGACCCAGTACTTC	CSSSRNDRGARETQYF
TRBV9	TRBJ2-5	NA	few	TGTGCCAGCAGCGTGAGGGTGGGTGAGACCCAGTACTTC	CASSVRVGETQYF
TRBV7-3	TRBJ2-5	NA	NA	TGTGCCAGCAGCTTAAAGAGTACAGAGACCCAGTACTTC	CASSLKSTETQYF
TRBV2	TRBJ2-3	NA	few	TGTGCCAGCAGTGATAGGAGCGGAGATACGCAGTATTTT	CASSDRSGDTQYF
TRBV7-9	TRBJ1-4	NA	NA	TGTGCCAGCAGCTTAGACAGGTTGGGAGAAAAACTGTTTTTT	CASSLDRLGEKLFF